The clone carrying this T cell receptor beta chain has at least ten counts. In the library, individual cDNA molecules carried attached unique molecular identifiers. TCRdb re-called the 5' RACE reads through MiXCR, storing one row per CDR3 protein. This sample carries around 63,000 distinct CDR3 sequences, 10% to 15% of them seen once, and the ten largest clones take around 4.5%. The CDR3 is 17 residues long. The junction had 5 bases not matched to a gene; V was cut back by 3 bases and J by 2 bases. CDR1 is SGDLS, CDR2 YYNGEE, per germline. The sample comes from a study of early T cells in non-severe SARS-CoV-2 infection. Study summary: Bulk RNA from unsorted whole blood was sequenced; chains were unpaired.

The TCR comes from an adult who was a healthcare worker with PCR-confirmed SARS-CoV-2 infection or an uninfected control (not recorded which). The sequenced material came from whole blood. The rearrangement joins TRBV9 to TRBJ2-1; 13 positions agree with TRBD2. As DNA, the CDR3 is TGTGCCAGCAGCGCCTACGGACTAGCGGGGGCCTACAATGAGCAGTTCTTC. The encoded protein is CASSAYGLAGAYNEQFF.